The clone carrying this TCR beta chain was seen many times. Antigen specificity is unknown. Axillary draining lymph nodes of breast cancer patients supplied the node samples. The record originates from a study of breast tumors, draining lymph nodes, adjacent tissues. TCRdb re-called the multiplex PCR reads with MiXCR, one entry per CDR3 protein. Counted here are some 83,000 distinct CDR3 sequences, 15% to 20% occurring once; the ten biggest clones make up about 2.4%. Overall study results and limits: Compared with lymph nodes, tumors were less diverse; compared with nontumor tissue, more.

The CDR3 runs 15 residues. Germline V gene data show CDR1 as SGHRS and CDR2 as YFSETQ. Trimming removed 0 bases from V and 6 bases from J, with 14 bases in between. The chain links TRBV5-1 to TRBJ2-3, with a tentative D call TRBD2 (6 bases). The source material was axillary lymph node tissue. This TCR derives from a female donor with breast cancer. Some clones in this sample may be carry-over from other donors' samples. The CDR3 reads CASSLDGASADTQYF. The CDR3 DNA reads TGCGCCAGCAGCTTGGACGGGGCTAGCGCGGATACGCAGTATTTT.